The next 6 T cell receptor beta chains were all read from a single sample in a study of tumor and adjacent non-tumor tissue in lung cancer. The library came from three nested PCR rounds adapted from ARM-PCR protocols. TCRdb used MiXCR to reprocess the multiplex PCR reads, holding one entry per CDR3 protein. The data hold tens of thousands of distinct CDR3 sequences, with about 63% observed a single time. RNA was extracted from bulk tissue without any cell sorting. This non-tumor lung sample came from over 3 cm beyond the tumor edge. Material for sequencing was distant non-tumor lung tissue. The receptor source for this set is a man between 65 and 79 years old with non-small cell lung cancer.

The chain uses TRBV7-8 and TRBJ2-5, with TRBD1 as a possible D gene (6 bases). CDR1 is SGHVS and CDR2 is FQNEAQ in the germline V gene. This CDR3 is built from 15 residues. With 6 bases removed from V and 5 bases from J, the gap between germline ends came to 19 bases. This CDR3 is CASRKEGGPVETQYF. CDR3 in DNA: TGTGCCAGCAGGAAAGAAGGGGGTCCCGTCGAGACCCAGTACTTC.

This clonotype was seen a handful of times. A much larger clone lies a single base off, so this may be a read error. The chain links TRBV19 to TRBJ1-5; D is unclear. The CDR3 is 15 amino acids. V dropped 7 bases and J dropped 5 bases, with 18 bases sitting between them. In germline, CDR1 is LNHDA, CDR2 SQIVND (reference sequence). In DNA, the CDR3 is TGTGCCAGTACCAATCTGGACCGCCGCGATCAGCCCCAGCATTTT. Amino acid sequence: CASTNLDRRDQPQHF.

Worth noting for this clonotype: Given a much more abundant clone one base away, this may be a read error. The chain combines TRBV5-1 with TRBJ2-5; 7 nucleotides align to TRBD1. CDR3 length equals 14 residues. The germline V gene encodes CDR1 SGHRS and CDR2 YFSETQ. J gave up 1 base and V 6 bases, and 6 bases lay outside the gene matches. The CDR3 reads CASNLQGTQETQYF. CDR3 bases: TGCGCCAGCAACTTACAGGGGACCCAAGAGACCCAGTACTTC. The whole variable domain, remainder taken from reference TRBV5-1 and TRBJ2-5, is KAGVTQTPRYLIKTRGQQVTLSCSPISGHRSVSWYQQTPGQGLQFLFEYFSETQRNKGNFPGRFSGRQFSNSRSEMNVSTLELGDSALYLCASNLQGTQETQYFGPGTRLLVL.

The chain employs TRBV5-5 and TRBJ2-1, with 10 nucleotides matching TRBD2. From germline, CDR1 is SGHKS and CDR2 YYEKEE (reference sequence). The CDR3 covers 15 residues. V was clipped by 4 bases and J by 12 bases; unmatched bases: 13. The CDR3 sequence: CASSLRLAGDFGQFF. DNA for the CDR3: TGTGCCAGCAGCCTCAGACTAGCGGGTGACTTTGGGCAGTTCTTC.

This clonotype was seen a handful of times. The chain combines TRBV5-4 with TRBJ2-5, with a possible D match to TRBD2 (7 bases). V lost 4 bases and J lost 3, with 16 bases in between. The CDR3 totals 15 residues. CDR1 is SGHNT, CDR2 YYREEE, per germline (reference sequence). The CDR3 sequence is CASSPSIGGEETQYF. The CDR3 nucleotides read TGTGCCAGCAGCCCGAGTATAGGGGGGGAAGAGACCCAGTACTTC.

Many counts were recorded for this clonotype. This chain connects TRBV6-1 to TRBJ2-7; no firm D call. Germline CDR1 MNHNS, CDR2 SASEGT. Trimming removed 7 bases at V and 1 base at J, with 23 bases between. The CDR3 is 17 residues long. The CDR3 coding sequence is TGTGCCAGCAAAAAGGGTACAGCCACCTTTGGGTCCTACGAGCAGTACTTC. Encoded protein: CASKKGTATFGSYEQYF.